The 32 T cell receptor beta chains reported below all come from one sample, sequenced in a study of cytomegalovirus exposure and HLA in healthy donors. Method: immunoSEQ multiplex PCR; TCRdb's copy keeps in-frame clones and lacks some. Of some 60,000 clones detected, 96% appear once; the ten largest clones hold around 0.83%. The sequencing input was PBMCs. These receptors were taken from a man younger than 30 in good health and CMV-seronegative.

This clone was found a few times. The rearrangement links TRBV6-1 to TRBJ2-7, with D perhaps TRBD1 (5 bases). The CDR3 totals 14 residues. CDR1 is MNHNS and CDR2 is SASEGT in the germline V gene. Deletions cut 9 bases from V and 0 bases from J, with 15 bases between. The CDR3 coding sequence is TGTGCCAGACTTATAGACAGAAGCTCCTACGAGCAGTACTTC. This translates into CARLIDRSSYEQYF.

The chain uses TRBV13 and TRBJ2-7; 10 bases fit TRBD2. CDR3 length equals 16 residues. J lost 0 bases, V lost 8 bases, and 10 bases had no gene match. The germline V gene has CDR1 PRHDT and CDR2 FYEKMQ (reference sequence). The CDR3 DNA sequence: TGTGCCAGCCAGCACAAGGGGACTAGCGCCTCCTACGAGCAGTACTTC. This encodes CASQHKGTSASYEQYF.

The chain is built from TRBV30 and TRBJ2-7; 10 bases align to TRBD1. The CDR3 is 14 residues long. Germline assignment: CDR1 GTSNPN and CDR2 SVGIG (reference sequence). The J segment lost 6 bases and the V segment lost 2 bases, leaving 7 bases of the junction unmatched. The CDR3 loop is CAWSTGQGVGEQYF. The CDR3 DNA follows: TGTGCCTGGAGTACCGGACAGGGGGTAGGCGAGCAGTACTTC.

The V and J genes are TRBV11-2 and TRBJ1-1; D perhaps matches TRBD1 (5 bases). CDR1 and CDR2 from the germline V gene are SGHAT and FQNNGV. The germline V and J ends were trimmed by 3 bases and 7 bases, with 9 bases remaining between them. This CDR3 is 12 amino acids long. CDR3 loop: CASSFGDYEAFF. The CDR3 nucleotides are TGTGCCAGCAGCTTTGGGGACTATGAAGCTTTCTTT.

V gene TRBV6-1 combines with J gene TRBJ2-1; 7 bases match TRBD2. Per the germline V gene, CDR1 is MNHNS and CDR2 is SASEGT. CDR3 size: 14 residues. After removal of 2 bases from V and 4 bases from J, the junction contained 2 bases not matched to a gene. The CDR3 DNA reads as TGTGCCAGCAGTGAATCTAGCGGATACAATGAGCAGTTCTTC. Its protein product is CASSESSGYNEQFF.

This chain connects TRBV5-1 to TRBJ1-5; no clear D. V was shortened by 0 bases and J by 5 bases, with 9 bases between the two germline ends. Per germline, CDR1 SGHRS and CDR2 YFSETQ. This CDR3 is 14 amino acids long. Here the CDR3 reads CASSLDGSDQPQHF. CDR3 DNA: TGCGCCAGCAGCTTGGACGGGTCGGATCAGCCCCAGCATTTT.

The chain joins TRBV25-1 to TRBJ2-1; 12 bases align to TRBD2. The J segment lost 7 bases and the V segment lost 6 bases, leaving 7 bases of the junction unmatched. The germline V gene has CDR1 MGHDK and CDR2 SYGVNS. The CDR3 loop spans 15 amino acids. As DNA, the CDR3 is TGTGCCAGCAGCCAAGGGACTAGCGGGTTAAATGAGCAGTTCTTC. This gives the protein CASSQGTSGLNEQFF.

The V and J genes are TRBV19 and TRBJ2-1, with 8 bases matching TRBD1. Germline V gene lookup returns CDR1 LNHDA and CDR2 SQIVND (reference sequence). J gave up 6 bases and V 3 bases, and 7 bases lay outside the gene matches. CDR3 length: 15 amino acids. The CDR3 loop reads CASSMRGQGSNEQFF. The CDR3 bases are TGTGCCAGTAGTATGAGAGGACAGGGCTCCAATGAGCAGTTCTTC. Using reference TRBV19 and TRBJ2-1 for the parts outside the CDR3, the full variable domain is DGGITQSPKYLFRKEGQNVTLSCEQNLNHDAMYWYRQDPGQGLRLIYYSQIVNDFQKGDIAEGYSVSREKKESFPLTVTSAQKNPTAFYLCASSMRGQGSNEQFFGPGTRLTVL.

The V and J genes are TRBV29-1 and TRBJ1-4, with D possibly TRBD1 on 6 matching bases. CDR1 is SQVTM, CDR2 ANQGSEA, per germline. CDR3 length: 14 residues. V gave up 5 bases and J gave up 0 bases, with 10 bases separating them. In DNA form, the CDR3 reads TGCAGCGTTCGGAAGGGGGCAACTAATGAAAAACTGTTTTTT. It is translated as CSVRKGATNEKLFF.

This chain's CDR3 is CASSREFTDTQYF. DNA of the CDR3: TGTGCCAGCAGCAGAGAATTCACAGATACGCAGTATTTT. The chain is built from TRBV7-2 and TRBJ2-3; D uncertain. In germline, CDR1 is SGHTA, CDR2 FQGNSA. Trimming took off 5 bases at V and 2 bases at J, with 8 bases between the two ends. The CDR3 contains 13 residues.

V is TRBV21-1 and J is TRBJ2-1; the D call TRBD2 from the table was never checked on the DNA. TRBV21-1 is deemed a pseudogene. This CDR3 contains 16 residues. The CDR3 DNA is TGTGCCAGCAGCAAAGCCTGGGACTCGTCCTACAATGAGCAGTTCTTC. Amino acid sequence: CASSKAWDSSYNEQFF.

V and J are TRBV5-6 and TRBJ2-7; tentatively, D is TRBD2 (6 bases). V lost 3 bases and J lost 7, with 17 bases in between. This CDR3 has 14 residues. The V gene's germline CDR1 is SGHDT and CDR2 YYEEEE. This CDR3 reads CASSWWGLKGEQYF. The CDR3 nucleotides read TGTGCCAGCAGCTGGTGGGGACTTAAGGGTGAGCAGTACTTC.

The rearrangement joins TRBV29-1 to TRBJ2-7, with D perhaps matching TRBD1 (5 bases). Germline loops: CDR1 SQVTM, CDR2 ANQGSEA. CDR3 size: 13 residues. V was clipped by 4 bases and J by 3 bases, with 13 bases between them. This CDR3 is CSVVETANYEQYF. DNA for the CDR3: TGCAGCGTTGTTGAGACAGCTAACTACGAGCAGTACTTC.

J is TRBJ1-2 and V is TRBV5-1; D is unclear. CDR3 size: 12 residues. Germline V gene lookup returns CDR1 SGHRS and CDR2 YFSETQ. V was cut by 6 bases and J by 8 bases, with 14 bases left in between. CDR3 coding DNA: TGCGCCAGCACCTCAGGAGGCGGCGGCTACACCTTC. Its translation is CASTSGGGGYTF.

The rearrangement links TRBV4-1 to TRBJ2-7, with 11 bases fitting TRBD1. The trim removed 3 bases at V and 3 bases at J, leaving 4 bases unmatched. Germline loops: CDR1 MGHRA, CDR2 YSYEKL. The CDR3 sequence is 15 residues long. The CDR3 region is CASSHGTGGGYEQYF. The CDR3 DNA is TGCGCCAGCAGCCACGGGACAGGGGGAGGCTACGAGCAGTACTTC.

The chain couples TRBV19 to TRBJ2-5; 9 bases map to TRBD1. Germline V CDR1 and CDR2: LNHDA, SQIVND (reference sequence). The V gene end was trimmed by 7 bases and the J gene end by 5 bases; junction bases not matched to a gene: 8. The CDR3 sequence is 14 residues long. The chain's CDR3 is CASTGTGSMETQYF. CDR3 DNA: TGTGCCAGTACGGGGACAGGGAGTATGGAGACCCAGTACTTC. Combining the CDR3 with reference TRBV19 and TRBJ2-5 gives the whole variable domain DGGITQSPKYLFRKEGQNVTLSCEQNLNHDAMYWYRQDPGQGLRLIYYSQIVNDFQKGDIAEGYSVSREKKESFPLTVTSAQKNPTAFYLCASTGTGSMETQYFGPGTRLLVL.

The chain employs TRBV4-1 and TRBJ1-1; D is unresolved. Trimming pared 1 base from V and 6 bases from J, leaving 18 bases between. This CDR3 has 16 residues. Germline-derived CDR1 and CDR2 are MGHRA and YSYEKL. CDR3 nucleotide sequence: TGCGCCAGCAGCCAAGCCCACCGGGTACCTCCCCCTGAAGCTTTCTTT. Amino acid sequence: CASSQAHRVPPPEAFF.

The chain couples TRBV2 to TRBJ2-3, with TRBD2 as a possible D gene (5 bases). The germline V gene has CDR1 SNHLY and CDR2 FYNNEI. V was trimmed by 10 bases and J by 0 bases, leaving 17 bases between them. This CDR3 has 15 residues. CDR3 amino acids: CATKAAGGSTDTQYF. In nucleotides, the CDR3 is TGTGCCACCAAAGCCGCCGGCGGGAGCACAGATACGCAGTATTTT.

The rearrangement joins TRBV6-1 to TRBJ2-1; D may be TRBD2 (6 bases). The germline V gene encodes CDR1 MNHNS and CDR2 SASEGT. V was clipped by 3 bases and J by 4 bases, with 13 bases between them. The CDR3 contains 15 residues. Here the CDR3 reads CASSEPSEVYNEQFF. CDR3 DNA: TGTGCCAGCAGTGAGCCTAGCGAGGTTTACAATGAGCAGTTCTTC.

The chain carries TRBV7-2 and TRBJ1-1, with TRBD1 as a possible D gene (6 bases). The CDR3 contains 14 residues. V was shortened by 6 bases and J by 1 base, with 12 bases between the two germline ends. Germline V gene lookup returns CDR1 SGHTA and CDR2 FQGNSA. The CDR3 DNA sequence: TGTGCCAGCAGACCCGGGACAAGGAACACTGAAGCTTTCTTT. It encodes CASRPGTRNTEAFF.

The chain is built from TRBV2 and TRBJ2-3; 7 nucleotides line up with TRBD1. After removal of 6 bases from V and 4 bases from J, the junction contained 10 bases not matched to a gene. This CDR3 has 15 residues. CDR1 is SNHLY, CDR2 FYNNEI, per germline. As DNA, the CDR3 is TGTGCCAGCAGCAAGGGAATCCAGGGGGCAGATACGCAGTATTTT. Residues: CASSKGIQGADTQYF. The variable domain in full, completed from reference TRBV2 and TRBJ2-3, reads EPEVTQTPSHQVTQMGQEVILRCVPISNHLYFYWYRQILGQKVEFLVSFYNNEISEKSEIFDDQFSVERPDGSNFTLKIRSTKLEDSAMYFCASSKGIQGADTQYFGPGTRLTVL.

This clone has a single count. The rearrangement links TRBV30 to TRBJ2-7; D is possibly TRBD1 (5 bases). CDR1 is GTSNPN, CDR2 SVGIG, per germline (reference sequence). V lost 1 base and J 6 bases, leaving 10 bases between the germline ends. This CDR3 is built from 12 residues. The CDR3 DNA sequence: TGTGCCTGGAGTGGCAGGGTTGCCGAGCAGTACTTC. The encoded protein is CAWSGRVAEQYF.

CDR3: CAWSRDRGIIIQETQYF. The CDR3 region has the DNA TGTGCCTGGAGCCGGGACAGGGGAATAATCATACAAGAGACCCAGTACTTC. V gene TRBV30 combines with J gene TRBJ2-5; TRBD1 matches 10 bases. This CDR3 is built from 17 residues. With V trimmed by 3 bases and J by 2 bases, 12 bases remained unmatched. Germline-derived CDR1 and CDR2 are GTSNPN and SVGIG (reference sequence).

V is TRBV1 and J is TRBJ2-1; TRBD2 reflects the table's D call only, with no check against the DNA. TRBV1 is reported as a pseudogene. This CDR3 contains 18 residues. The CDR3 DNA reads as TGCACCAGCAGCCAAGCACGGGATTCGGGGCGGGAGGTTGGTTGGGAGTTCTTC. This sequence encodes CTSSQARDSGREVGWEFF.

The CDR3 DNA reads TGTGCCAGCAGTTCCCGACCGGGACTCCTGGGGGATGAGCAGTTCTTC. Translating it yields CASSSRPGLLGDEQFF. The rearrangement uses TRBV7-2 and TRBJ2-1; D is possibly TRBD2 (6 bases). CDR1 is SGHTA and CDR2 is FQGNSA in the germline V gene. The CDR3 contains 16 residues. The V end lost 6 bases, the J end lost 8 bases, and 23 bases lay between the germline ends.

This clone occurred once. The CDR3 loop reads CAPPLNEQYF. Written as DNA, the CDR3 is TGTGCCCCCCCCCTAAACGAGCAGTACTTC. The V call is TRBV27, the J call TRBJ2-7; D not resolved. The CDR3 loop spans 10 amino acids. Germline CDR1 and CDR2: MNHEY and SMNVEV (reference sequence). Trimming took off 11 bases at V and 5 bases at J, with 10 bases between the two ends.

J is TRBJ2-1 and V is TRBV11-2; TRBD2 matches 9 bases. The CDR3 spans 16 residues. Germline-derived CDR1 and CDR2 are SGHAT and FQNNGV. V lost 5 bases to trimming and J lost 8 bases; unmatched junction nucleotides: 13. In DNA, the CDR3 is TGTGCCAGCAGCCGGGGAGGCGGGAGGGCCAATTATGAGCAGTTCTTC. It yields the protein CASSRGGGRANYEQFF.

This chain joins TRBV4-3 and TRBJ2-7; 7 nucleotides line up with TRBD2. The CDR3 has 15 residues. CDR1 and CDR2 from the germline V gene are LGHNA and YSLEER. Losses at the gene ends were 0 bases for V and 0 bases for J; bases not matched to a gene: 2. The CDR3 DNA sequence: TGCGCCAGCAGCCAAGATAGCGGGCCCTCCTACGAGCAGTACTTC. The encoded protein is CASSQDSGPSYEQYF.

The chain joins TRBV7-2 to TRBJ2-3; D is perhaps TRBD2 (6 bases). CDR1 and CDR2 from the germline V gene are SGHTA and FQGNSA. There are 15 residues in the CDR3. Trimming pared 6 bases from V and 0 bases from J, leaving 13 bases between. This CDR3 reads CASSFSGASTDTQYF. The DNA of the CDR3 is TGTGCCAGCAGTTTTAGCGGAGCAAGCACAGATACGCAGTATTTT. The full variable domain, completed using reference TRBV7-2 and TRBJ2-3, is GAGVSQSPSNKVTEKGKDVELRCDPISGHTALYWYRQSLGQGLEFLIYFQGNSAPDKSGLPSDRFSAERTGGSVSTLTIQRTQQEDSAVYLCASSFSGASTDTQYFGPGTRLTVL.

A single count supports this clone. This chain connects TRBV2 to TRBJ1-2; weak D call: TRBD1 (5 bases). This CDR3 comprises 15 residues. V shed 1 base and J shed 8 bases, with 17 bases lying between them. Germline CDR1 reads SNHLY; CDR2 reads FYNNEI. CDR3 sequence (DNA): TGTGCCAGCAGTGAAGGTTTGGGGACCGGGGGAGGCTACACCTTC. It specifies CASSEGLGTGGGYTF.

The chain joins TRBV9 to TRBJ2-1, with TRBD2 matching 10 bases. The V gene end was trimmed by 4 bases and the J gene end by 7 bases; junction bases not matched to a gene: 8. In germline, CDR1 is SGDLS, CDR2 YYNGEE. There are 15 residues in the CDR3. CDR3 bases: TGTGCCAGCAGCTTGCTAGCGGGGGACCTTAATGAGCAGTTCTTC. The encoded protein is CASSLLAGDLNEQFF.

V is TRBV27 and J is TRBJ2-3, with 9 bases that match TRBD1. There are 14 residues in the CDR3. The germline V gene encodes CDR1 MNHEY and CDR2 SMNVEV (reference sequence). Germline trimming cut 3 bases from V and 4 bases from J; bases unmatched to any gene: 2. The CDR3 DNA follows: TGTGCCAGCAGTTTCTGGACAGGGGCAGATACGCAGTATTTT. This encodes CASSFWTGADTQYF.